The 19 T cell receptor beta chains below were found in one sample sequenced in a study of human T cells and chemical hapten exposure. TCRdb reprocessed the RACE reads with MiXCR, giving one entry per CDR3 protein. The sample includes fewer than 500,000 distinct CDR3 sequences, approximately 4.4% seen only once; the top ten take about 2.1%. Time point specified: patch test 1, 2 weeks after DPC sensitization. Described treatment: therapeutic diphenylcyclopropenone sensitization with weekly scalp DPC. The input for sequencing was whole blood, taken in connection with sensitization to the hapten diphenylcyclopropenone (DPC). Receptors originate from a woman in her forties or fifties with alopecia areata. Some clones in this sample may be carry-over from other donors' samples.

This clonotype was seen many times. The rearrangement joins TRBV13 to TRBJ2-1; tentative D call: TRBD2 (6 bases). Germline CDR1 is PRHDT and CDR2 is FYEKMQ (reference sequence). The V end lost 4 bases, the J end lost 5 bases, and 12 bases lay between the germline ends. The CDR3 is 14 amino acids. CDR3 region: CASSYGRGDNEQFF. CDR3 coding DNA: TGTGCCAGCAGCTATGGGCGGGGAGACAATGAGCAGTTCTTC.

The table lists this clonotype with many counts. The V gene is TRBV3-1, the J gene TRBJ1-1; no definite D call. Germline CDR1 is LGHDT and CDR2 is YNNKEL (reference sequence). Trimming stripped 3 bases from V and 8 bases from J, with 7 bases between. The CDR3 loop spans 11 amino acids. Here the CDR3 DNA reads TGTGCCAGCAGCCAGCAAGGGGAAGCTTTCTTT. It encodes CASSQQGEAFF.

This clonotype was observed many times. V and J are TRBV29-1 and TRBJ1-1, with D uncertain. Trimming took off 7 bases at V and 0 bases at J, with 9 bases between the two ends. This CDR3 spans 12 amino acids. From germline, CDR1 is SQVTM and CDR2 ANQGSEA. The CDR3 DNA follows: TGCAGCGCGCCTCAGTTGAACACTGAAGCTTTCTTT. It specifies CSAPQLNTEAFF.

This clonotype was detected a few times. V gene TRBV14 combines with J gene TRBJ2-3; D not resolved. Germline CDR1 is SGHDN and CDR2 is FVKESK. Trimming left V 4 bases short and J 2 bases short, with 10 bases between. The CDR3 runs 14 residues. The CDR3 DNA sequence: TGTGCCAGCAGCCGAGGTGGTAACACAGATACGCAGTATTTT. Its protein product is CASSRGGNTDTQYF.

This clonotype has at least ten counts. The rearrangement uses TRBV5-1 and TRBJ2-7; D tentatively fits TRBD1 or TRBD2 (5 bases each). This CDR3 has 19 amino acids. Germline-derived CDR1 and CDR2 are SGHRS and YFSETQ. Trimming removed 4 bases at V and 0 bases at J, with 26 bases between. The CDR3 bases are TGCGCCAGCAGCCTACGAGGGGTTACGGCGGTTAAAAGCTCCTACGAGCAGTACTTC. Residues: CASSLRGVTAVKSSYEQYF.

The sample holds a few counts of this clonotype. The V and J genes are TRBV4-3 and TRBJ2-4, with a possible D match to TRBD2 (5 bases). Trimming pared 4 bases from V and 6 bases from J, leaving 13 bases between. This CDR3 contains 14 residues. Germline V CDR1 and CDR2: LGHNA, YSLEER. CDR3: CASSPTTAGNIQYF. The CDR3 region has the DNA TGCGCCAGCAGCCCAACGACGGCGGGAAACATTCAGTACTTC.

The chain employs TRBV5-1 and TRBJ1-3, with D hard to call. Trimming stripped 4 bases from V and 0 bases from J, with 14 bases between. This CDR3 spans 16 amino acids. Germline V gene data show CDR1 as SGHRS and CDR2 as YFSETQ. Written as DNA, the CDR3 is TGCGCCAGCAGCCCCTACACGGCTACCTCTGGAAACACCATATATTTT. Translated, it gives CASSPYTATSGNTIYF. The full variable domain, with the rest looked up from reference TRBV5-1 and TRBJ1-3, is KAGVTQTPRYLIKTRGQQVTLSCSPISGHRSVSWYQQTPGQGLQFLFEYFSETQRNKGNFPGRFSGRQFSNSRSEMNVSTLELGDSALYLCASSPYTATSGNTIYFGEGSWLTVV.

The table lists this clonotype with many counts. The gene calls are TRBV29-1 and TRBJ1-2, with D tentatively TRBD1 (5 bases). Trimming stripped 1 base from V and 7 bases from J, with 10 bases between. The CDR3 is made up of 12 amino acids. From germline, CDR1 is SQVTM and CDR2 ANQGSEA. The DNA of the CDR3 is TGCAGCGTTGAAGGCAGGGAGCGTGGCTACACCTTC. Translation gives CSVEGRERGYTF. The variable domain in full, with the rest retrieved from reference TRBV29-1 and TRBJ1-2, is SAVISQKPSRDICQRGTSLTIQCQVDSQVTMMFWYRQQPGQSLTLIATANQGSEATYESGFVIDKFPISRPNLTFSTLTVSNMSPEDSSIYLCSVEGRERGYTFGSGTRLTVV.

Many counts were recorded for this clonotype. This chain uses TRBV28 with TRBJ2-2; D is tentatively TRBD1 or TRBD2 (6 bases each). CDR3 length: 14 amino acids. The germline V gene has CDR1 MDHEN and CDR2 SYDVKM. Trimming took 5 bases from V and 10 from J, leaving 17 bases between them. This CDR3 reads CASSLSGGTTELFF. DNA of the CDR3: TGTGCCAGCAGTCTTTCCGGGGGCACCACGGAGCTGTTTTTT.

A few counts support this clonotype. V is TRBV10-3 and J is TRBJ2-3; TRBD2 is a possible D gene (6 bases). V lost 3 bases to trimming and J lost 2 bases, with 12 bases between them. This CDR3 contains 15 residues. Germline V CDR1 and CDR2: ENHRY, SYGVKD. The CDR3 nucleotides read TGTGCCATCAGTGACCCGGGACTGAACACAGATACGCAGTATTTT. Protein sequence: CAISDPGLNTDTQYF.

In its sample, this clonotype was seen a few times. CDR3 DNA: TGTGCCAGCAGTTTAGGACTAAACGGCTACACCTTC. It is translated as CASSLGLNGYTF. The rearrangement links TRBV12-3 or TRBV12-4 to TRBJ1-2; D is undetermined. The ends were cut back, 1 base at V and 8 bases at J, with 8 bases in the middle. The CDR3 totals 12 residues.

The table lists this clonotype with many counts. The CDR3 here is CASSYSRGSEQYF. CDR3 bases: TGTGCCAGCAGTTACTCTAGGGGGAGCGAGCAGTACTTC. The chain links TRBV6-5 to TRBJ2-7, with D possibly being TRBD1 (6 bases). Between the trimmed V and J ends, which lost 0 bases and 6 bases, there was a span of 9 bases. The CDR3 contains 13 residues. Per the germline V gene, CDR1 is MNHEY and CDR2 is SVGAGI.

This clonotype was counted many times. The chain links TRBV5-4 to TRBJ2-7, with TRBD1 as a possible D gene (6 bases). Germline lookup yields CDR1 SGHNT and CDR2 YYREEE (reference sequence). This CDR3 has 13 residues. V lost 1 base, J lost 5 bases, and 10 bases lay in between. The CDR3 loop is CASSLTGYNEQYF. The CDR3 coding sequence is TGTGCCAGCAGCTTGACAGGGTACAACGAGCAGTACTTC.

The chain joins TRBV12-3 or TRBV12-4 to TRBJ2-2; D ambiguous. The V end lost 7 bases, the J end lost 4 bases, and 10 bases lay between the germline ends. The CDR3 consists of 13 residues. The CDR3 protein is CASTDPPTGELFF. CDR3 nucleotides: TGTGCCAGCACCGACCCCCCCACCGGGGAGCTGTTTTTT.

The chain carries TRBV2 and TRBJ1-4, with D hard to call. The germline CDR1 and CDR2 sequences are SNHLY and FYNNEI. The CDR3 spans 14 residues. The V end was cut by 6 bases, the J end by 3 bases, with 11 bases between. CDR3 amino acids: CASRSPGPNEKLFF. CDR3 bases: TGTGCCAGCAGAAGCCCGGGCCCTAATGAAAAACTGTTTTTT.

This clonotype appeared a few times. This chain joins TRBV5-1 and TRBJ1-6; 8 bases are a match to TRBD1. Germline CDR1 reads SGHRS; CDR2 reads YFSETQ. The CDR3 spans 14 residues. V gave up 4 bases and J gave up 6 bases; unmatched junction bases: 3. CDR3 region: CASSRDRSNSPLHF. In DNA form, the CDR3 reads TGCGCCAGCAGCCGGGACAGGAGTAATTCACCCCTCCACTTT. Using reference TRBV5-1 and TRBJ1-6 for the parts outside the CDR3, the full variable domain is KAGVTQTPRYLIKTRGQQVTLSCSPISGHRSVSWYQQTPGQGLQFLFEYFSETQRNKGNFPGRFSGRQFSNSRSEMNVSTLELGDSALYLCASSRDRSNSPLHFGNGTRLTVT.

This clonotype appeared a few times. The CDR3 nucleotides are TGTGCCAGCAGTGAATCCGATATGACAGGGAGGCATGGCTACACCTTC. It yields the protein CASSESDMTGRHGYTF. V is TRBV25-1 and J is TRBJ1-2; 7 nucleotides match TRBD1. V lost 1 base and J lost 6; bases outside the gene matches: 11. Germline V gene data show CDR1 as MGHDK and CDR2 as SYGVNS. CDR3 length: 16 amino acids.

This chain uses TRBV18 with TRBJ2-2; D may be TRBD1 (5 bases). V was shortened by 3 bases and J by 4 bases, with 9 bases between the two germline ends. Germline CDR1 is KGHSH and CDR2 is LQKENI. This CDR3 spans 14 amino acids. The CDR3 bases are TGTGCCAGCTCACCCTCCAGGGTCACCGGGGAGCTGTTTTTT. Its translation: CASSPSRVTGELFF.

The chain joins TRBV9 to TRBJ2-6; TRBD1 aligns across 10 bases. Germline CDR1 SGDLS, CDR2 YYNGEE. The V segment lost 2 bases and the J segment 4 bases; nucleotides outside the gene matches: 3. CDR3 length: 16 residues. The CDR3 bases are TGTGCCAGCAGCGTTGACAGGGGGCGAGGGGCCAACGTCCTGACTTTC. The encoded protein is CASSVDRGRGANVLTF.